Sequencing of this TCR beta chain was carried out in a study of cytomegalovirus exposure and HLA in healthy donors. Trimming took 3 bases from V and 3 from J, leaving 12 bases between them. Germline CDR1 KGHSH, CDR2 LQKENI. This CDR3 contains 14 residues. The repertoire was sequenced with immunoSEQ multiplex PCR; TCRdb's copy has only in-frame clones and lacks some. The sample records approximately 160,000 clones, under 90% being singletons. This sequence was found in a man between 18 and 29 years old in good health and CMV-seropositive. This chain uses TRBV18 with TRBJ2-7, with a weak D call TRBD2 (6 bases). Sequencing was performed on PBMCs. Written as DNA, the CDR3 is TGTGCCAGCTCACCCCAAGGGACTTTCTACGAGCAGTACTTC. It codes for CASSPQGTFYEQYF.